This TCR beta chain emerged from a study of blood T cell repertoires in COVID-19. Whole-study context: Sources were T cells, B-cell-depleted T cells, or PBMCs; the material itself was cDNA or gDNA.

Original processing notes: Amplification from reference gene primers served as the basis for estimated nucleated cell counts. Libraries were prepared by immunoSEQ multiplex PCR; TCRdb keeps only in-frame clonotypes and omits some of them. D and trimming come from the DNA, and the V and J calls and clone size come from that table. This sample has about 150,000 clones, with 75% to 85% found just once. V shed 4 bases and J 5 bases; nucleotides not matched to a gene: 3. This CDR3 has 15 amino acids. CDR1 is SGHVS and CDR2 is FNYEAQ in the germline V gene. Sequencing was done on a sample of peripheral blood. The clonotype was recovered from a woman aged 50 to 60 in a cohort sampled during active or convalescent COVID-19. The genes are TRBV7-6 and TRBJ2-1; the match to TRBD2 covers 12 bases. CDR3 protein: CASSSRLAGDNEQFF. CDR3 in DNA: TGTGCCAGCAGCTCCAGACTAGCGGGGGACAATGAGCAGTTCTTC.